The 13 T cell receptor beta chains presented below share a single source sample, sequenced in a study of cytomegalovirus exposure and HLA in healthy donors. With 60 Vbeta and 13 Jbeta primers, the PCR was carried out. The data were produced by immunoSEQ multiplex PCR, yet TCRdb's version contains in-frame clones alone and is incomplete. The top ten hold 2% to 3% of the sample, which has just over 200,000 clones, around 64% seen once. The specimen was PBMCs. The receptors were gathered from a man aged 35-49 years in good health and CMV-seropositive.

The rearrangement uses TRBV19 and TRBJ2-3, with a tentative D call TRBD2 (6 bases). The CDR3 has 13 amino acids. From germline, CDR1 is LNHDA and CDR2 SQIVND (reference sequence). Trimming shortened V by 3 bases and J by 6 bases, and 10 bases separated the two germline ends. CDR3 region: CASSILRGDTQYF. The CDR3 coding sequence is TGTGCCAGTAGTATCCTCCGGGGGGATACGCAGTATTTT.

Note on this clone: This same CDR3 is encoded by further DNA sequences in the sample. This chain uses TRBV5-6 with TRBJ2-6, with 8 bases lining up with TRBD1. This CDR3 region has 19 residues. The V and J ends lost 4 bases and 2 bases, in that order; junction bases with no gene match: 14. Germline V gene data show CDR1 as SGHDT and CDR2 as YYEEEE. The CDR3 region is CASSRPGDRFVPGANVLTF. CDR3 DNA sequence: TGTGCCAGCAGCCGTCCTGGGGACAGGTTCGTCCCTGGGGCCAACGTCCTGACTTTC.

The chain links TRBV2 to TRBJ1-4; D is perhaps TRBD1 (6 bases). The length of the CDR3 is 16 residues. Germline lookup yields CDR1 SNHLY and CDR2 FYNNEI. The V and J ends lost 0 bases and 5 bases respectively, with 13 bases between them. This chain's CDR3 is CASSEAGTPINEKLFF. For the CDR3, the DNA is TGTGCCAGCAGTGAAGCTGGGACACCTATCAATGAAAAACTGTTTTTT.

The chain employs TRBV9 and TRBJ1-1, with TRBD1 as a possible D gene (5 bases). Germline V CDR1 and CDR2: SGDLS, YYNGEE. The length of the CDR3 is 13 residues. The ends were cut back, 3 bases at V and 8 bases at J, with 14 bases in the middle. DNA of the CDR3: TGTGCCAGCAGCGCCCCCGGGACTGGGGAAGCTTTCTTT. Its translation: CASSAPGTGEAFF. Full variable domain (remainder filled in from reference TRBV9 and TRBJ1-1): DSGVTQTPKHLITATGQRVTLRCSPRSGDLSVYWYQQSLDQGLQFLIQYYNGEERAKGNILERFSAQQFPDLHSELNLSSLELGDSALYFCASSAPGTGEAFFGQGTRLTVV.

This clone was seen only a few times. The gene calls are TRBV6-5 and TRBJ2-5, with D possibly matching TRBD2 (7 bases). The CDR3 sequence is 15 residues long. CDR1 and CDR2 (germline): MNHEY, SVGAGI. The V gene lost 6 bases and the J gene lost 4 bases, with 18 bases spanning the gap. CDR3 DNA sequence: TGTGCCAGCAGCCCTCGGGGGGCACTTGGAGAGACCCAGTACTTC. Translating gives CASSPRGALGETQYF.

This clone was seen only a few times. The chain combines TRBV11-3 with TRBJ2-7, with a possible D match to TRBD1 (6 bases). CDR3 length: 14 amino acids. CDR1 and CDR2 (germline): SGHNT, YENEEA. The V gene lost 6 bases and the J gene lost 7 bases, with 19 bases spanning the gap. CDR3 DNA: TGTGCCAGCAGTTTGACAGGAACCCATGGGGAGCAGTACTTC. It codes for CASSLTGTHGEQYF.

The rearrangement joins TRBV11-1 to TRBJ2-7; 7 bases agree with TRBD2. Trimming removed 0 bases from V and 2 bases from J; junction bases left unmatched: 4. Germline V gene sequence: CDR1 SGHAT, CDR2 FQDESV (reference sequence). CDR3 length equals 15 residues. The CDR3 DNA is TGTGCCAGCAGCTTAGCGGGGAGGGGACCCTACGAGCAGTACTTC. Its translation: CASSLAGRGPYEQYF. Together with reference TRBV11-1 and TRBJ2-7, the CDR3 gives the full variable domain: EAEVAQSPRYKITEKSQAVAFWCDPISGHATLYWYRQILGQGPELLVQFQDESVVDDSQLPKDRFSAERLKGVDSTLKIQPAELGDSAMYLCASSLAGRGPYEQYFGPGTRLTVT.

The rearrangement joins TRBV28 to TRBJ1-2; TRBD1 aligns across 10 bases. V lost 6 bases and J lost 8; bases outside the gene matches: 18. Germline V gene lookup returns CDR1 MDHEN and CDR2 SYDVKM. The CDR3 is 17 amino acids. The DNA of the CDR3 is TGTGCCAGCAGAATTACCGGACAGGGGGAACCTTCCAGAGGCTACACCTTC. Protein product: CASRITGQGEPSRGYTF.

V usage is TRBV18 and J usage is TRBJ2-1; 10 nucleotides agree with TRBD2. The CDR3 has 17 residues. The V gene end was trimmed by 3 bases and the J gene end by 1 base; junction bases not matched to a gene: 6. Germline V lookup: CDR1 KGHSH, CDR2 LQKENI. CDR3 in DNA: TGTGCCAGCTCACCCCTTAGCGGGGGGAGGTCCTACAATGAGCAGTTCTTC. It specifies CASSPLSGGRSYNEQFF.

This clone was seen only once. This chain joins TRBV5-1 and TRBJ2-5, with D maybe TRBD1 (6 bases). Germline V gives CDR1 SGHRS, CDR2 YFSETQ. V was cut by 4 bases and J by 1 base, with 11 bases left in between. CDR3 length equals 14 residues. The CDR3 coding sequence is TGCGCCAGCAGCCTGGACAGAAGCCAAGAGACCCAGTACTTC. Translating gives CASSLDRSQETQYF.

The chain carries TRBV6-5 and TRBJ1-4; D gene uncertain. The V gene lost 5 bases and the J gene lost 5 bases, with 15 bases spanning the gap. The CDR3 is made up of 15 amino acids. The germline V gene has CDR1 MNHEY and CDR2 SVGAGI. This CDR3 is CASSRTGGKNEKLFF. CDR3 coding DNA: TGTGCCAGCAGTCGGACCGGAGGAAAAAATGAAAAACTGTTTTTT.

V usage is TRBV18 and J usage is TRBJ1-6; 8 nucleotides match TRBD1. This CDR3 spans 16 amino acids. After removal of 2 bases from V and 7 bases from J, the junction contained 7 bases not matched to a gene. In germline, CDR1 is KGHSH, CDR2 LQKENI. As DNA, the CDR3 is TGTGCCAGCTCACCATACGGACAGGGAGGGAATTCACCCCTCCACTTT. Translation: CASSPYGQGGNSPLHF. Variable domain in full (rest from reference TRBV18 and TRBJ1-6): NAGVMQNPRHLVRRRGQEARLRCSPMKGHSHVYWYRQLPEEGLKFMVYLQKENIIDESGMPKERFSAEFPKEGPSILRIQQVVRGDSAAYFCASSPYGQGGNSPLHFGNGTRLTVT.

The genes are TRBV28 and TRBJ1-2, with 10 bases matching TRBD1. Germline V gene data show CDR1 as MDHEN and CDR2 as SYDVKM. V was clipped by 2 bases and J by 9 bases; unmatched bases: 6. This CDR3 region has 14 residues. The CDR3 DNA reads as TGTGCCAGCAGTTTAGGGGGACAGGGGATAAGCTACACCTTC. This codes for CASSLGGQGISYTF.